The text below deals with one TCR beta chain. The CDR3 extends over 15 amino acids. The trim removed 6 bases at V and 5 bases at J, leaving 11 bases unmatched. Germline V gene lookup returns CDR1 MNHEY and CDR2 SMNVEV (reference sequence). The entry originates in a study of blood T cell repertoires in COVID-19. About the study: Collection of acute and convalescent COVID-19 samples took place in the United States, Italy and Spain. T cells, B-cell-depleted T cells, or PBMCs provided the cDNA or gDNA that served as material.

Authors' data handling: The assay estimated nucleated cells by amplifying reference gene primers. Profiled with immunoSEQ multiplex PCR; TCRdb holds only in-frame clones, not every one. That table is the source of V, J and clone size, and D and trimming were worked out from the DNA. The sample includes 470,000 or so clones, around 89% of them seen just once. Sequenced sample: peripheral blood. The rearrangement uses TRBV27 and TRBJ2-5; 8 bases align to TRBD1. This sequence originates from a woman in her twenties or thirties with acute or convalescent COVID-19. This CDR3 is CASRAEAGGVETQYF. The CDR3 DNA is TGTGCCAGCAGAGCGGAGGCAGGGGGCGTTGAGACCCAGTACTTC.